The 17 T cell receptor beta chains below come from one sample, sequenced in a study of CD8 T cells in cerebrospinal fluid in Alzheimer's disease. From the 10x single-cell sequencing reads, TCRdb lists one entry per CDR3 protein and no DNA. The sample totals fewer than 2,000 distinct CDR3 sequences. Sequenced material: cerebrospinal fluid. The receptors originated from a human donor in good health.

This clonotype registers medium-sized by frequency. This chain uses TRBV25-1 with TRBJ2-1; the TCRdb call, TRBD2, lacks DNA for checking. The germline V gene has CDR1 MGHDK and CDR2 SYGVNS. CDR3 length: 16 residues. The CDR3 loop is CASSERGGRVSNEQFF.

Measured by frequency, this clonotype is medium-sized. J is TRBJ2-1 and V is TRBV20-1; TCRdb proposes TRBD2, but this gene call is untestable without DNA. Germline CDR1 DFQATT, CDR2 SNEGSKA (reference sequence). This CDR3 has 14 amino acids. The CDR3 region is CSARVLAGQNEQFF.

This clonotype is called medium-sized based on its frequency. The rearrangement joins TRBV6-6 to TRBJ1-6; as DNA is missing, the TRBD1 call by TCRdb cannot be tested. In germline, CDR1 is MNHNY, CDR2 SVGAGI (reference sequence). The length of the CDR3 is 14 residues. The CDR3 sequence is CASRQGQPNSPLHF.

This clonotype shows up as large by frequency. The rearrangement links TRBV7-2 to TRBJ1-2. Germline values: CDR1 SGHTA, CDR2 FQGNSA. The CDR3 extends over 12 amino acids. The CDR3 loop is CASSPFGDGYTF.

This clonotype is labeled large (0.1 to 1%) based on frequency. CDR3 sequence reads: CASSFTSGDYEQYF. The chain links TRBV7-2 to TRBJ2-7; TCRdb's D call, TRBD2, is unchecked because there is no DNA. CDR3 length: 14 residues. Germline CDR1 SGHTA, CDR2 FQGNSA.

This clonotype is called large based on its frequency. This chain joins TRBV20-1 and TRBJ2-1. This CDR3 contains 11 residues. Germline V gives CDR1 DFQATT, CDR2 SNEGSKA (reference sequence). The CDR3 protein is CSASLMGEQFF.

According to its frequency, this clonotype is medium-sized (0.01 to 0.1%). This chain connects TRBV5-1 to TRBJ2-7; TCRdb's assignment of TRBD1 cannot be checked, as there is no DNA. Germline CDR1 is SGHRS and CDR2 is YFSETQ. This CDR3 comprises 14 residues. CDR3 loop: CASSLVRQDYEQYF.

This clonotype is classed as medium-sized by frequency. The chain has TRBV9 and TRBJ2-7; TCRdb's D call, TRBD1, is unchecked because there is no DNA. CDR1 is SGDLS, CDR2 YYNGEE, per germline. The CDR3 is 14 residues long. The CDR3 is CASSPWDRAHEQYF.

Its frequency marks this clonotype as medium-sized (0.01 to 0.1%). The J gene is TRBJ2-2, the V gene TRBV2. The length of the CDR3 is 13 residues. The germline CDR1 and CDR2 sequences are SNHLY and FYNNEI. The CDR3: CASALTDTGELFF.

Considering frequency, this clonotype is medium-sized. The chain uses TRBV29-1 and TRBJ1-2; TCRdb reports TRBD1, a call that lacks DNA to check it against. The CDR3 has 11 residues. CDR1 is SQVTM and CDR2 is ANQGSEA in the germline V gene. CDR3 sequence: CSVVVTGGYTF.

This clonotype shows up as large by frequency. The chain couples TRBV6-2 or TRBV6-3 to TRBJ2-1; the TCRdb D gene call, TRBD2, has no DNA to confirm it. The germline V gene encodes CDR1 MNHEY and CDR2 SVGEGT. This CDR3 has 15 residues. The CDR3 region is CASSLAALSYNEQFF.

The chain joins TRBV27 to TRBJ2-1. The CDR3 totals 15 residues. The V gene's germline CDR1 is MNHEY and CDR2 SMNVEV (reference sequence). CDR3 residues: CASSRSEGPYNEQFF.

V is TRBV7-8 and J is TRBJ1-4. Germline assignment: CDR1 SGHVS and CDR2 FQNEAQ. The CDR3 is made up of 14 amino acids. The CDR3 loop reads CASSLVHSNEKLFF.

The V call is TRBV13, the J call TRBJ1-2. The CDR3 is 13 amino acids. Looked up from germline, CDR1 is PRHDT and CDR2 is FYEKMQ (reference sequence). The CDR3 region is CASSLKRQSRYTF.

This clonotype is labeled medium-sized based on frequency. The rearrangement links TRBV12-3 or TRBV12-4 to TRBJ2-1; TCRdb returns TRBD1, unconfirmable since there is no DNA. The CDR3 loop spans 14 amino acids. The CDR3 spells CASSLGAGRNEQFF.

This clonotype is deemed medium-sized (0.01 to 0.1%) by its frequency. CDR3 sequence: CASSLTDRLNTEAFF. The V gene is TRBV13, the J gene TRBJ1-1; as DNA is missing, the TRBD1 call by TCRdb cannot be tested. The germline V gene encodes CDR1 PRHDT and CDR2 FYEKMQ (reference sequence). The CDR3 extends over 15 amino acids.

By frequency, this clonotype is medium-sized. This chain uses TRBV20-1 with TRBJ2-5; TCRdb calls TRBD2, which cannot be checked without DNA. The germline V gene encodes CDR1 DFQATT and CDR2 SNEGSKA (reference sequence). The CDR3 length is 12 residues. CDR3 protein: CSARQAGETQYF.